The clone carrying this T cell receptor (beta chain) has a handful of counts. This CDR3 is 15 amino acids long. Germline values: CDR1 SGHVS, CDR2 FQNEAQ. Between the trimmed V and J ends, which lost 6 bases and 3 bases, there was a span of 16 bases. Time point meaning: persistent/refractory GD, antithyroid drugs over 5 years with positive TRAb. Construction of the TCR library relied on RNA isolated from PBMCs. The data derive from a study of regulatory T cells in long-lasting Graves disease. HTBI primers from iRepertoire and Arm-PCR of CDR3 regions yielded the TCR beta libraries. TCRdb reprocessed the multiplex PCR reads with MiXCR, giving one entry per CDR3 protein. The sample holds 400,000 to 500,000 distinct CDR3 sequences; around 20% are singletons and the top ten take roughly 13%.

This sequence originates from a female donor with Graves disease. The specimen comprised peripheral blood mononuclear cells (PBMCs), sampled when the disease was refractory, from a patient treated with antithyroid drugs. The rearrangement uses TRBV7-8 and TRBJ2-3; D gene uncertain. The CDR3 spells CASSRDGPPTDTQYF. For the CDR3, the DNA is TGTGCCAGCAGTCGAGACGGCCCACCGACAGATACGCAGTATTTT. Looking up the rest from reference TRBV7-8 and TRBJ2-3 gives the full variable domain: GAGVSQSPRYKVAKRGQDVALRCDPISGHVSLFWYQQALGQGPEFLTYFQNEAQLDKSGLPSDRFFAERPEGSVSTLKIQRTQQEDSAVYLCASSRDGPPTDTQYFGPGTRLTVL.